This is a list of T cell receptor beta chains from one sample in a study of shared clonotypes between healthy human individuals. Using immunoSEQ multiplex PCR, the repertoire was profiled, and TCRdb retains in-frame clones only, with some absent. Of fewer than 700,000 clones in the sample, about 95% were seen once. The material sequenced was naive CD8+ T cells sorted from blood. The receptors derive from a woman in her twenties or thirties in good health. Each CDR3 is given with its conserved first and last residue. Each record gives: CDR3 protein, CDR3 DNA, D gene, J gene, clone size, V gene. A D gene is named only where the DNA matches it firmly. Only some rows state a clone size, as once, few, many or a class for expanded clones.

CDR3aa: CASSLVEGRLNTEAFF
CDR3nt: TGTGCCAGCAGCTTAGTTGAAGGACGGTTGAACACTGAAGCTTTCTTT
d_gene: .
j_gene: TRBJ1-1
abundance: .
v_gene: TRBV7-9

CDR3aa: CASSLGTGYDYEQYF
CDR3nt: TGTGCCAGCAGCTTAGGGACAGGGTATGATTACGAGCAGTACTTC
d_gene: TRBD1
j_gene: TRBJ2-7
abundance: .
v_gene: TRBV7-7

CDR3aa: CASSEGMDPVYGYTF
CDR3nt: TGTGCCAGCAGTGAAGGGATGGATCCAGTTTATGGCTACACCTTC
d_gene: .
j_gene: TRBJ1-2
abundance: .
v_gene: TRBV2

CDR3aa: CASSLSHGASNLKAFF
CDR3nt: TGTGCCAGCAGCTTGAGTCATGGGGCCAGTAACCTTAAAGCTTTCTTT
d_gene: .
j_gene: TRBJ1-1
abundance: .
v_gene: TRBV5-8

CDR3aa: CASSETGWGGEQYF
CDR3nt: TGTGCCAGCAGTGAGACAGGGTGGGGGGGCGAGCAGTACTTC
d_gene: .
j_gene: TRBJ2-7
abundance: once
v_gene: TRBV28

CDR3aa: CAVRREGADTQYF
CDR3nt: TGTGCAGTGCGGAGGGAGGGGGCAGATACGCAGTATTTT
d_gene: .
j_gene: TRBJ2-3
abundance: .
v_gene: TRBV2

CDR3aa: CATEQGTYNEQFF
CDR3nt: TGTGCCACCGAACAGGGCACCTACAATGAGCAGTTCTTC
d_gene: .
j_gene: TRBJ2-1
abundance: once
v_gene: TRBV5-6

CDR3aa: CASSSRGPNQPQHF
CDR3nt: TGTGCCAGCTCATCCAGGGGCCCCAATCAGCCCCAGCATTTT
d_gene: .
j_gene: TRBJ1-5
abundance: .
v_gene: TRBV18

CDR3aa: CASSLEGAGTGELFF
CDR3nt: TGTGCCAGCAGCCTCGAAGGGGCCGGCACCGGGGAGCTGTTTTTT
d_gene: .
j_gene: TRBJ2-2
abundance: .
v_gene: TRBV7-9

CDR3aa: CASDSGGTDTQYF
CDR3nt: TGTGCCAGCGACAGCGGGGGCACAGATACGCAGTATTTT
d_gene: TRBD2
j_gene: TRBJ2-3
abundance: .
v_gene: TRBV9

CDR3aa: CASSFRLAEANTGELFF
CDR3nt: TGTGCCAGCAGTTTTCGACTAGCGGAAGCGAACACCGGGGAGCTGTTTTTT
d_gene: TRBD2
j_gene: TRBJ2-2
abundance: .
v_gene: TRBV28

CDR3aa: CASSQSSNYGYTF
CDR3nt: TGCGCCAGCAGCCAATCTTCCAACTATGGCTACACCTTC
d_gene: .
j_gene: TRBJ1-2
abundance: .
v_gene: TRBV4-1

CDR3aa: CASSLERVAGNLRETQYF
CDR3nt: TGTGCCAGCAGCTTAGAAAGGGTAGCGGGAAATCTTCGGGAGACCCAGTACTTC
d_gene: TRBD2
j_gene: TRBJ2-5
abundance: .
v_gene: TRBV7-7

CDR3aa: CASSPGTGRTYEQYF
CDR3nt: TGTGCCAGCAGCCCCGGAACGGGACGGACCTACGAGCAGTACTTC
d_gene: .
j_gene: TRBJ2-7
abundance: .
v_gene: TRBV9

CDR3aa: CSGLGGTSTDTQYF
CDR3nt: TGCAGCGGCCTTGGTGGAACTAGCACAGATACGCAGTATTTT
d_gene: .
j_gene: TRBJ2-3
abundance: .
v_gene: TRBV29-1

CDR3aa: CASSFFGTESYEQYF
CDR3nt: TGTGCCAGCAGCTTTTTCGGGACAGAATCCTACGAGCAGTACTTC
d_gene: TRBD1
j_gene: TRBJ2-7
abundance: once
v_gene: TRBV13

CDR3aa: CASSAGEGGNQPQHF
CDR3nt: TGTGCCAGCAGCGCAGGGGAGGGCGGCAATCAGCCCCAGCATTTT
d_gene: .
j_gene: TRBJ1-5
abundance: .
v_gene: TRBV7-9

CDR3aa: CASSLLPGELFF
CDR3nt: TGTGCCAGCAGCTTACTCCCCGGGGAGCTGTTTTTT
d_gene: .
j_gene: TRBJ2-2
abundance: few
v_gene: TRBV7-9

CDR3aa: CASSLLYTDTQYF
CDR3nt: TGCGCCAGCAGCCTACTCTACACAGATACGCAGTATTTT
d_gene: .
j_gene: TRBJ2-3
abundance: .
v_gene: TRBV5-1

CDR3aa: CASSYYGDGEQFF
CDR3nt: TGTGCCAGCAGTTACTACGGAGACGGTGAGCAGTTCTTC
d_gene: .
j_gene: TRBJ2-1
abundance: .
v_gene: TRBV6-5

CDR3aa: CASSLAPGLADRRLSYEQYF
CDR3nt: TGCGCCAGCAGCTTGGCCCCGGGACTAGCGGACCGGAGGTTAAGCTACGAGCAGTACTTC
d_gene: TRBD2
j_gene: TRBJ2-7
abundance: .
v_gene: TRBV5-1

CDR3aa: CASSFGTGLDEQYF
CDR3nt: TGTGCCAGCAGCTTCGGGACAGGGCTCGACGAGCAGTACTTC
d_gene: TRBD1
j_gene: TRBJ2-7
abundance: .
v_gene: TRBV7-8

CDR3aa: CASSLPPSTVSTEAFF
CDR3nt: TGTGCCAGCAGCTTACCCCCTTCGACAGTCTCGACTGAAGCTTTCTTT
d_gene: .
j_gene: TRBJ1-1
abundance: .
v_gene: TRBV7-9

CDR3aa: CASRRDSTYEQYF
CDR3nt: TGTGCCAGCCGCCGGGACAGTACCTACGAGCAGTACTTC
d_gene: TRBD1
j_gene: TRBJ2-7
abundance: .
v_gene: TRBV28

CDR3aa: CASSPTGATNEKLFF
CDR3nt: TGTGCCAGCAGTCCTACAGGGGCAACTAATGAAAAACTGTTTTTT
d_gene: TRBD1
j_gene: TRBJ1-4
abundance: .
v_gene: TRBV6-5

CDR3aa: CASSRTDQETQYF
CDR3nt: TGTGCCAGCAGCAGGACCGACCAAGAGACCCAGTACTTC
d_gene: .
j_gene: TRBJ2-5
abundance: once
v_gene: TRBV13

CDR3aa: CASSADRGRTEAFF
CDR3nt: TGTGCCAGCAGCGCGGACAGGGGAAGAACTGAAGCTTTCTTT
d_gene: TRBD1
j_gene: TRBJ1-1
abundance: .
v_gene: TRBV9

CDR3aa: CASSQDMRWAGTRSYEQYF
CDR3nt: TGCGCCAGCAGCCAAGATATGAGGTGGGCAGGGACGCGATCCTACGAGCAGTACTTC
d_gene: .
j_gene: TRBJ2-7
abundance: .
v_gene: TRBV4-1

CDR3aa: CASSLDRDYEQYF
CDR3nt: TGTGCCAGCAGCTTGGACAGGGACTACGAGCAGTACTTC
d_gene: .
j_gene: TRBJ2-7
abundance: .
v_gene: TRBV5-6

CDR3aa: CASSSLDSGGYTF
CDR3nt: TGTGCCAGCAGTTCGCTGGACAGTGGGGGCTACACCTTC
d_gene: .
j_gene: TRBJ1-2
abundance: .
v_gene: TRBV28

CDR3aa: CAISETVNTEAFF
CDR3nt: TGTGCCATCAGTGAGACGGTGAACACTGAAGCTTTCTTT
d_gene: .
j_gene: TRBJ1-1
abundance: .
v_gene: TRBV10-3

CDR3aa: CASSLSAGTYNEQFF
CDR3nt: TGCGCCAGCAGCTTGTCTGCGGGAACCTACAATGAGCAGTTCTTC
d_gene: .
j_gene: TRBJ2-1
abundance: .
v_gene: TRBV5-1

CDR3aa: CASSQAQGDTNQPQHF
CDR3nt: TGTGCCAGCAGCCAAGCGCAGGGGGATACCAATCAGCCCCAGCATTTT
d_gene: TRBD1
j_gene: TRBJ1-5
abundance: .
v_gene: TRBV4-2

CDR3aa: CASSPGQSYEQYF
CDR3nt: TGTGCCAGCAGCCCGGGACAGAGCTACGAGCAGTACTTC
d_gene: TRBD1
j_gene: TRBJ2-7
abundance: .
v_gene: TRBV27

CDR3aa: CASSRGVPPLEQYF
CDR3nt: TGTGCCAGCAGTAGGGGAGTACCGCCTCTCGAGCAGTACTTC
d_gene: .
j_gene: TRBJ2-7
abundance: once
v_gene: TRBV27

CDR3aa: CASSLEGSQPQHF
CDR3nt: TGTGCCAGCAGCTTGGAAGGGTCTCAGCCCCAGCATTTT
d_gene: .
j_gene: TRBJ1-5
abundance: .
v_gene: TRBV5-6

CDR3aa: CASSGSVGAKAFF
CDR3nt: TGTGCCAGCAGCGGAAGTGTGGGGGCGAAAGCTTTCTTT
d_gene: .
j_gene: TRBJ1-1
abundance: few
v_gene: TRBV21-1

CDR3aa: CASRTGGEQYF
CDR3nt: TGTGCCAGCAGGACCGGTGGCGAGCAGTACTTC
d_gene: .
j_gene: TRBJ2-7
abundance: few
v_gene: TRBV21-1

CDR3aa: CASSLGGTSGEKLFF
CDR3nt: TGTGCCAGCAGTTTAGGGGGGACATCAGGAGAAAAACTGTTTTTT
d_gene: .
j_gene: TRBJ1-4
abundance: .
v_gene: TRBV27

CDR3aa: CASSYSRGGGVGETQYF
CDR3nt: TGTGCCAGCAGCTACTCCCGGGGAGGGGGTGTCGGAGAGACCCAGTACTTC
d_gene: .
j_gene: TRBJ2-5
abundance: .
v_gene: TRBV9

CDR3aa: CASSLAGGLGDTQYF
CDR3nt: TGTGCCAGCAGCTTAGCGGGAGGGCTCGGAGATACGCAGTATTTT
d_gene: TRBD2
j_gene: TRBJ2-3
abundance: .
v_gene: TRBV7-3